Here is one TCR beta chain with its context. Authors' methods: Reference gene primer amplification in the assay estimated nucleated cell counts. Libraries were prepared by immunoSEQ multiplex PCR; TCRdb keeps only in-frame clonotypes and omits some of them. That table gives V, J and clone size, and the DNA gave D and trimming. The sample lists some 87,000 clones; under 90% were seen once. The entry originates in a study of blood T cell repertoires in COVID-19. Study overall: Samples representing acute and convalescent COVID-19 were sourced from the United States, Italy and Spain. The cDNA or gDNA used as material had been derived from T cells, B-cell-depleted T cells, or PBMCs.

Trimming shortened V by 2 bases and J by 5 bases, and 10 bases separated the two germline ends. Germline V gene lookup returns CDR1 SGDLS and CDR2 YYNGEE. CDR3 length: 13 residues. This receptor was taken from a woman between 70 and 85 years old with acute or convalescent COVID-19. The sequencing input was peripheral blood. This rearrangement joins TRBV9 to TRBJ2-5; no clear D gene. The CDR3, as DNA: TGTGCCAGCAGCGTCAACACGGGTGAGACCCAGTACTTC. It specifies CASSVNTGETQYF.